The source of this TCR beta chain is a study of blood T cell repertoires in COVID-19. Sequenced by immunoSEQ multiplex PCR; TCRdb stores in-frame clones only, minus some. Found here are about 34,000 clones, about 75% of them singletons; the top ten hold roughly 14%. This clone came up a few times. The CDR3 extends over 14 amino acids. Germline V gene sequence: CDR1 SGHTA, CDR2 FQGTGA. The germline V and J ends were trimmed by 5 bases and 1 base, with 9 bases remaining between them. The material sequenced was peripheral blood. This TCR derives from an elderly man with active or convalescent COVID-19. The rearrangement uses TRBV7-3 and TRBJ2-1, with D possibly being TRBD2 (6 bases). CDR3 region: CASSAGLSYNEQFF. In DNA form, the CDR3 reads TGTGCCAGCAGCGCCGGACTATCCTACAATGAGCAGTTCTTC. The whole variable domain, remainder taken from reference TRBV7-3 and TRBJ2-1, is GAGVSQTPSNKVTEKGKYVELRCDPISGHTALYWYRQSLGQGPEFLIYFQGTGAADDSGLPNDRFFAVRPEGSVSTLKIQRTERGDSAVYLCASSAGLSYNEQFFGPGTRLTVL.